A selection of T cell receptor beta chains follows, all from one sample in a study of blood T cell repertoires in COVID-19. Measured with immunoSEQ multiplex PCR; TCRdb has only the in-frame clones, and not every one. The sample has around 310,000 clones; about nine tenths are singletons. What was sequenced was PBMCs or T cells enriched from blood (not recorded which). These receptors all come from a middle-aged woman who had recovered from COVID-19. The CDR3 runs from the conserved cysteine through the conserved F or W. A D gene is named only where the DNA matches it firmly. Clone size is shown for a subset of rows, as once, few, many or a class of expanded clone.

j_call	v_call	clone_size	d_call	cdr3_nt	cdr3_aa
TRBJ1-3	TRBV2	NA	TRBD1	TGTGCCAGCAGTTACAGGGGGCGCATTGGAAACACCATATATTTT	CASSYRGRIGNTIYF
TRBJ2-5	TRBV9	NA	TRBD1	TGTGCCAGCAGCGGCCCGACAGGGGGCTCCCAAGAGACCCAGTACTTC	CASSGPTGGSQETQYF
TRBJ2-3	TRBV9	NA	TRBD2	TGTGCCAGCAGCACCTCCGGGACTAGCGGGAAACGGGTCACAGATACGCAGTATTTT	CASSTSGTSGKRVTDTQYF
TRBJ2-7	TRBV12-2	NA	NA	TGTGCAAGTCGCTTTGAGGGACTAGCGACCGAAAGGTACTTC	CASRFEGLATERYF
TRBJ1-3	TRBV2	NA	NA	TGTGCCGTCCCGGGAACGGGAACTGGAAACACCATATATTTT	CAVPGTGTGNTIYF
TRBJ1-2	TRBV29-1	NA	TRBD1	TGCAGCGGGGGGACAGGCGACTATGGCTACACCTTC	CSGGTGDYGYTF
TRBJ2-5	TRBV6-2/TRBV6-3	NA	NA	TGTGCCAGCAGCTACTCGACAGGCCGAGGCGGTCCTTGGTACTTC	CASSYSTGRGGPWYF
TRBJ1-6	TRBV5-1	NA	TRBD1	TGCGCCAGCAGCGGGACAGGTGATAATTCACCCCTCCACTTT	CASSGTGDNSPLHF
TRBJ1-1	TRBV19	NA	TRBD1	TGTGCCAGTAGTTGGGACAGGGGGAGGAACACTGAAGCTTTCTTT	CASSWDRGRNTEAFF
TRBJ2-5	TRBV11-3	NA	TRBD1	TGTGCCAGCAGCCTAAGGACAGGGGGGGAAGAGACCCAGTACTTC	CASSLRTGGEETQYF
TRBJ2-6	TRBV28	NA	TRBD1	TGTGCCAGCCTCAGTCCCCCGGGACAGGGCCCTGGGGCCAACGTCCTGACTTTC	CASLSPPGQGPGANVLTF
TRBJ2-3	TRBV14	NA	TRBD2	TGTGCCAGCAGCCGGCCGGGGGGAGCAGATACGCAGTATTTT	CASSRPGGADTQYF
TRBJ1-5	TRBV4-2	NA	NA	TGTGCCAGCAGCCAAGATCCTAATCAGCCCCAGCATTTT	CASSQDPNQPQHF
TRBJ2-7	TRBV5-8	NA	TRBD2	TGTGCCAGCAGTATCGGGGGGACCATATCCTACGAGCAGTACTTC	CASSIGGTISYEQYF
TRBJ1-1	TRBV24-1	NA	NA	TGTGCCACCAGTGAGCGGAACACTGAAGCTTTCTTT	CATSERNTEAFF
TRBJ2-1	TRBV6-2/TRBV6-3	NA	TRBD1	TGTGCCAGCAGTATATGGGACAGCTCTTACAATGAGCAGTTCTTC	CASSIWDSSYNEQFF
TRBJ1-2	TRBV19	NA	TRBD1	TGTGCCAGTAGTATATTGGAGGACAGGGGATATGGCTACACCTTC	CASSILEDRGYGYTF
TRBJ2-1	TRBV5-1	NA	TRBD2	TGCGCCAGCAGCGCCTCCGGACTAGCGGGAGGAGCCTACAATGAGCAGTTCTTC	CASSASGLAGGAYNEQFF
TRBJ2-7	TRBV10-2	NA	TRBD2	TGCGCTAGCGGGGAGGGATCCCACGAGCAGTACTTC	CASGEGSHEQYF
TRBJ2-3	TRBV19	NA	NA	TGTGCCAGTAAATTACGGGGAGCAGATACGCAGTATTTT	CASKLRGADTQYF
TRBJ1-2	TRBV19	NA	TRBD1	TGTGCCAGTAGTCCTTCGACAGGGCCTAACTATGGCTACACCTTC	CASSPSTGPNYGYTF
TRBJ1-1	TRBV9	NA	TRBD1	TGTGCCAGCAGCGCCCCGACAGGGGGCGGGACTGAAGCTTTCTTT	CASSAPTGGGTEAFF
TRBJ1-5	TRBV6-2/TRBV6-3	NA	NA	TGTGCCAGCAGCCGAGACAGGAGCAATCAGCCCCAGCATTTT	CASSRDRSNQPQHF
TRBJ2-5	TRBV2	NA	TRBD2	TGTGCCAGCAGTCCCCTAGCGGGAGGCGAGACCCAGTACTTC	CASSPLAGGETQYF
TRBJ1-5	TRBV12-3/TRBV12-4	NA	NA	TGTGCCAGCAGTTTTGGGGGGATGCAGCCCCAGCATTTT	CASSFGGMQPQHF
TRBJ2-3	TRBV18	NA	TRBD2	TGTGCCAGCTCACCACTCACCCTAGCGGGGGGCGTGACAGATACGCAGTATTTT	CASSPLTLAGGVTDTQYF
TRBJ2-1	TRBV9	NA	NA	TGTGCCAGCAGCGTAGACGAGGGTTGGTATGAGCAGTTCTTC	CASSVDEGWYEQFF
TRBJ2-1	TRBV7-3	NA	TRBD2	TGTGCCAGCAGCTTACAGGGAGGGTCCTACAATGAGCAGTTCTTC	CASSLQGGSYNEQFF
TRBJ1-5	TRBV19	NA	NA	TGTGCCAGTAGTATAGTTGAGGGCCCTAGCAATCAGCCCCAGCATTTT	CASSIVEGPSNQPQHF
TRBJ2-1	TRBV14	once	TRBD1	TGTGCCAGCAGCCAAGATCTCGGGCAGGGGGCGTCCTACAATGAGCAGTTCTTC	CASSQDLGQGASYNEQFF
TRBJ2-1	TRBV6-5	NA	NA	TGTGCCAGCAGTTACTCACAGCAGTACAATGAGCAGTTCTTC	CASSYSQQYNEQFF
TRBJ1-2	TRBV23-1	NA	NA	TGCGCCAGCAGTCAATTCTCCGGGGGGCGAGGTAATGGCTACACCTTC	CASSQFSGGRGNGYTF